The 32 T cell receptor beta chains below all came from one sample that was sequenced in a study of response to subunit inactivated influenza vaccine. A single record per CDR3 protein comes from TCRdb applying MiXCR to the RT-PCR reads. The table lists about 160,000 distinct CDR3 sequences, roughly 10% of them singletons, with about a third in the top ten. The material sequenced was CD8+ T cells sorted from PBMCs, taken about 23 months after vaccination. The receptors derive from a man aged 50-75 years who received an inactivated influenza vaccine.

The CDR3 sequence: CSVEDRTLKAFF. CDR3 DNA sequence: TGCAGCGTTGAGGACAGGACTCTTAAAGCTTTCTTT. V gene TRBV29-1 combines with J gene TRBJ1-1; TRBD1 matches at 7 bases. CDR3 size: 12 residues. With V trimmed by 3 bases and J by 9 bases, 7 bases remained unmatched. Germline V gene data show CDR1 as SQVTM and CDR2 as ANQGSEA.

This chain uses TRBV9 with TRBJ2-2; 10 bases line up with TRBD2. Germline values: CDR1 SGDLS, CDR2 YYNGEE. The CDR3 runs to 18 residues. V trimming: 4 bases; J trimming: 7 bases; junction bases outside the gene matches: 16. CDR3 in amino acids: CASSSPRSTSGTGGELFF. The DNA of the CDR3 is TGTGCCAGCAGCTCCCCCAGAAGCACTAGCGGGACTGGCGGGGAGCTGTTTTTT.

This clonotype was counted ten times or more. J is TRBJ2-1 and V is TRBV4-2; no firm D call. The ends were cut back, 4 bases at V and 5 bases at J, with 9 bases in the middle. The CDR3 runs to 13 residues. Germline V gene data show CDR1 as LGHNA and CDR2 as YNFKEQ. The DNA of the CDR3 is TGTGCCAGCAGCCTGGCCCAGAACAATGAGCAGTTCTTC. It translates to CASSLAQNNEQFF.

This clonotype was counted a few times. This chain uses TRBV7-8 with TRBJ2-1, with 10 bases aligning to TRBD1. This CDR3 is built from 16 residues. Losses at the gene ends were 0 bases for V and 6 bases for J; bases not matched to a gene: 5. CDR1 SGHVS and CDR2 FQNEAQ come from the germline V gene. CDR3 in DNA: TGTGCCAGCAGCTTAGCCTACTGGACAGGGGGCAATGAGCAGTTCTTC. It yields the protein CASSLAYWTGGNEQFF.

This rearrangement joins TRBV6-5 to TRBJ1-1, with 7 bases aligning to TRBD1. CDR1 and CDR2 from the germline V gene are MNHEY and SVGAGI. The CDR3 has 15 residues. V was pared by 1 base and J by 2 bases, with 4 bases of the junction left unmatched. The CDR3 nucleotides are TGTGCCAGCAGTTACTATTACAGGGGTAACACTGAAGCTTTCTTT. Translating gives CASSYYYRGNTEAFF.

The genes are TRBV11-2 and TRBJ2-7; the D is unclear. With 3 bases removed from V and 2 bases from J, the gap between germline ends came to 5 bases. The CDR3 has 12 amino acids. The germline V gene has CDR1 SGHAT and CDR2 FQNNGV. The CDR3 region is CASSFVPYEQYF. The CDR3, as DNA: TGTGCCAGCAGCTTTGTGCCCTACGAGCAGTACTTC.

This chain's CDR3 is CASSHDYLAGGGNEQFF. CDR3 bases: TGTGCCAGCAGCCACGATTATCTAGCGGGAGGGGGCAATGAGCAGTTCTTC. The V and J genes are TRBV6-1 and TRBJ2-1; 12 positions match TRBD2. CDR1 is MNHNS and CDR2 is SASEGT in the germline V gene. This CDR3 region has 17 residues. V trimming: 6 bases; J trimming: 6 bases; junction bases outside the gene matches: 12.

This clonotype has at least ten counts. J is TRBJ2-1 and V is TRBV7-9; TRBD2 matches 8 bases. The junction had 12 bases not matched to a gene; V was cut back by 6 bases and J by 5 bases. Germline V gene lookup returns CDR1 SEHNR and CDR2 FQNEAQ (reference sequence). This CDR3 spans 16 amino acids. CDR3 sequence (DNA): TGTGCCAGCAGGGAGAACCGGGAGGGCAGAAACAATGAGCAGTTCTTC. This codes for CASRENREGRNNEQFF.

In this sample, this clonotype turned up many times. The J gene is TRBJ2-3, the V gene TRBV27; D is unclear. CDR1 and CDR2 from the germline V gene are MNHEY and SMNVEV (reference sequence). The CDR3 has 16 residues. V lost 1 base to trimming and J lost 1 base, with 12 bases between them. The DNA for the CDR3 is TGTGCCAGCAGTTTATTAAATTCTGCGGGCACAGATACGCAGTATTTT. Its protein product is CASSLLNSAGTDTQYF.

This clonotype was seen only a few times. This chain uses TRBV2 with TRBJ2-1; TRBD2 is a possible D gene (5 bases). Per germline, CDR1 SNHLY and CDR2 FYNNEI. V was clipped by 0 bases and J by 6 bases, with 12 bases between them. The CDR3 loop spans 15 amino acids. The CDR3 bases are TGTGCCAGCAGTGAAGCGCTTTCTAGCCCCAATGAGCAGTTCTTC. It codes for CASSEALSSPNEQFF.

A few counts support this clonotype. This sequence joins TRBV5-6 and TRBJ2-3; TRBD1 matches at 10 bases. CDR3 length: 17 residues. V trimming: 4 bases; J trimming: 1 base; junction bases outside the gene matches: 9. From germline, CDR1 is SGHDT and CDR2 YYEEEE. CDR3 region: CASSQSGTGVRTDTQYF. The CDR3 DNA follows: TGTGCCAGCAGCCAATCCGGGACAGGGGTCCGCACAGATACGCAGTATTTT.

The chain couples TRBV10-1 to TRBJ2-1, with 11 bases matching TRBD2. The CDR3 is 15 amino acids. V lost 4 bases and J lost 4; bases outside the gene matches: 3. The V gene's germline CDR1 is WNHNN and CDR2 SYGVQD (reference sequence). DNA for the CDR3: TGCGCCAGCAGTGCCCTAGCGGGGGGATACAATGAGCAGTTCTTC. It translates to CASSALAGGYNEQFF.

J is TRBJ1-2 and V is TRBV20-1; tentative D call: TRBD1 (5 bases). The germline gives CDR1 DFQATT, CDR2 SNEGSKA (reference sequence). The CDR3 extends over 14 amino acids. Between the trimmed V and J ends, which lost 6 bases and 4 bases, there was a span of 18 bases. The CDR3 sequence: CSAPKTQGGYGYTF. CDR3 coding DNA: TGCAGTGCCCCAAAGACCCAGGGCGGCTATGGCTACACCTTC.

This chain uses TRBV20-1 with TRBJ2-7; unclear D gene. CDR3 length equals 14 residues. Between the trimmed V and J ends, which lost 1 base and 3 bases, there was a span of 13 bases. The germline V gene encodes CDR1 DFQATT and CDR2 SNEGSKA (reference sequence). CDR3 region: CSARGAEDHYEQYF. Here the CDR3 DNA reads TGCAGTGCTAGAGGCGCAGAGGACCACTACGAGCAGTACTTC.

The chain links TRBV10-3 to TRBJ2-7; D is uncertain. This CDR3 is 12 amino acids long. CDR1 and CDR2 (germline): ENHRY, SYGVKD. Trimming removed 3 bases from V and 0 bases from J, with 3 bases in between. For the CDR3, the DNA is TGTGCCATCAGTGACGTCTCCTACGAGCAGTACTTC. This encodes CAISDVSYEQYF.

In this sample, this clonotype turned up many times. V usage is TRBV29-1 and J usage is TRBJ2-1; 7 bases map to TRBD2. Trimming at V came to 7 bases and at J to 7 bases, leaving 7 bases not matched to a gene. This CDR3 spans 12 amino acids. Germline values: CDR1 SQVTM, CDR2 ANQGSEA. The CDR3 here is CSAREGYNEQFF. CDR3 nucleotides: TGCAGCGCCAGGGAGGGGTATAATGAGCAGTTCTTC.

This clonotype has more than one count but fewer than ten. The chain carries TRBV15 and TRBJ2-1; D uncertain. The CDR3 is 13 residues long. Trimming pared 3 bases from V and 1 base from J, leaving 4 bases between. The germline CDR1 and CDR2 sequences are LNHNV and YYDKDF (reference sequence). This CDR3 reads CATSSVSYNEQFF. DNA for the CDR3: TGTGCCACCAGCAGCGTATCCTACAATGAGCAGTTCTTC.

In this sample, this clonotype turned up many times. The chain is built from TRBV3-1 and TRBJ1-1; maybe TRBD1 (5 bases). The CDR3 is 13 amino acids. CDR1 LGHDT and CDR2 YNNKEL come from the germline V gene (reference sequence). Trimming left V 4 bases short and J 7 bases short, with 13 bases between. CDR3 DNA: TGTGCCAGCAGCCCCGGGGGGGAAATTGAAGCTTTCTTT. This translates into CASSPGGEIEAFF.

CDR3 coding DNA: TGTGCCAGCAGCTCCCACTCCTGGGGGGGGGCTACAGATACGCAGTATTTT. Translation: CASSSHSWGGATDTQYF. This rearrangement joins TRBV11-2 to TRBJ2-3, with TRBD2 as a possible D gene (7 bases). V was shortened by 4 bases and J by 3 bases, with 20 bases between the two germline ends. The CDR3 loop spans 17 amino acids. Germline V gene sequence: CDR1 SGHAT, CDR2 FQNNGV.

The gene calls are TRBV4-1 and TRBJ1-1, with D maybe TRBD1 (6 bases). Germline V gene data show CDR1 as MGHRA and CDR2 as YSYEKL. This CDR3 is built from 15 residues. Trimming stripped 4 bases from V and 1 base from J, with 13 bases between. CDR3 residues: CASSPFLTGNTEAFF. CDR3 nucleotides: TGCGCCAGCAGCCCATTTTTGACAGGGAACACTGAAGCTTTCTTT.

The CDR3 region has the DNA TGCAGTGCTAGAGATGTGGGGGGCTCTGGAAACACCATATATTTT. Protein: CSARDVGGSGNTIYF. The genes are TRBV20-1 and TRBJ1-3; a weak D match, TRBD1 (5 bases). Germline V gene lookup returns CDR1 DFQATT and CDR2 SNEGSKA (reference sequence). CDR3 size: 15 residues. V lost 0 bases and J lost 0, with 9 bases in between.

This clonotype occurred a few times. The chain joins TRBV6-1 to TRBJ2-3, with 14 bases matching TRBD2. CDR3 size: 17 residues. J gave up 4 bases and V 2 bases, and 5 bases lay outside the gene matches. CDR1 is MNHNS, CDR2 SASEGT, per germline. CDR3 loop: CASSETGLAGGADTQYF. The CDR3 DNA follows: TGTGCCAGCAGTGAAACCGGACTAGCGGGAGGAGCAGATACGCAGTATTTT.

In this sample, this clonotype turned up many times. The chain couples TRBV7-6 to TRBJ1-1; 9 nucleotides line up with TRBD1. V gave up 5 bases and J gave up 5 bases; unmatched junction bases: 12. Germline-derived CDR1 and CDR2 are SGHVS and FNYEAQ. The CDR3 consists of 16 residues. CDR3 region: CASSNPGGQGGTEAFF. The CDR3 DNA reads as TGTGCCAGCAGCAATCCTGGGGGACAGGGTGGGACTGAAGCTTTCTTT.

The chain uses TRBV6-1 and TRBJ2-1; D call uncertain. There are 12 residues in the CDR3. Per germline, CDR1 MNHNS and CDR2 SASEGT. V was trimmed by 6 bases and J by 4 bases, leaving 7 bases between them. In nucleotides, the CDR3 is TGTGCCAGCAGGGACCCTTACAATGAGCAGTTCTTC. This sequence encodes CASRDPYNEQFF.

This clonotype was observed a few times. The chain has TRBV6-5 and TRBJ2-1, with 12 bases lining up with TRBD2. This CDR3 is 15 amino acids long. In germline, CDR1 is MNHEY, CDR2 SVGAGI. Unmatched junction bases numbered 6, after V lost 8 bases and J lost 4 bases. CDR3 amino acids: CASGTSGRRYNEQFF. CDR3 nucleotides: TGTGCCAGCGGTACTAGCGGGAGGCGTTACAATGAGCAGTTCTTC.

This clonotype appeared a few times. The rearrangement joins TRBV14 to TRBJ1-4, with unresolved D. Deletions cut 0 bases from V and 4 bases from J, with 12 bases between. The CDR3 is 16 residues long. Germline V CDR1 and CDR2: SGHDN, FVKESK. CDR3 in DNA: TGTGCCAGCAGCCAAGATCACTCGAGACTTAATGAAAAACTGTTTTTT. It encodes CASSQDHSRLNEKLFF.

The CDR3: CSARERQRGELFF. The CDR3 coding sequence is TGCAGTGCTAGAGAGAGACAGCGCGGGGAGCTGTTTTTT. The rearrangement joins TRBV20-1 to TRBJ2-2; D perhaps matches TRBD1 (5 bases). Trimming stripped 0 bases from V and 7 bases from J, with 9 bases between. The CDR3 is made up of 13 amino acids. Germline V lookup: CDR1 DFQATT, CDR2 SNEGSKA (reference sequence).

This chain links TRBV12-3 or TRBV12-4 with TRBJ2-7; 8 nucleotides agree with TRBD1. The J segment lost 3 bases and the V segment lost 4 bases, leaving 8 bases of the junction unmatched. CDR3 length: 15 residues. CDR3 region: CASSSAGTGNYEQYF. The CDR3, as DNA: TGTGCCAGCAGTTCCGCCGGGACAGGAAACTACGAGCAGTACTTC.

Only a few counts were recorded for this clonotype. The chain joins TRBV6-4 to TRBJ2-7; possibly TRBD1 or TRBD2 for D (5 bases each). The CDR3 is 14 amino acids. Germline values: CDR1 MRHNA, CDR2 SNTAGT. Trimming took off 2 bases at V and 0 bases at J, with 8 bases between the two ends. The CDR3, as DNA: TGTGCCAGCAGTGACGGGACGCGCTCCTACGAGCAGTACTTC. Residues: CASSDGTRSYEQYF.

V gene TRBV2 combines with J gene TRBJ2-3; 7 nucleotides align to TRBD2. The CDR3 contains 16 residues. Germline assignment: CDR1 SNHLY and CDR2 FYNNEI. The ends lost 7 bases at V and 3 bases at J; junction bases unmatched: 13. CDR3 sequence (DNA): TGTGCCAGCATGGAAGGCGGGAGTTTAATAACAGATACGCAGTATTTT. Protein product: CASMEGGSLITDTQYF.

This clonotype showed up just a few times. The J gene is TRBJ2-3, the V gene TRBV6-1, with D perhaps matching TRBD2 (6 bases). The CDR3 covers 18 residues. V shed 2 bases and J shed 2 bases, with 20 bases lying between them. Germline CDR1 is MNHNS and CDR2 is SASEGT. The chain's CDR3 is CASSEWGVWDSHTDTQYF. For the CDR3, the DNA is TGTGCCAGCAGTGAATGGGGGGTTTGGGACTCACACACAGATACGCAGTATTTT.

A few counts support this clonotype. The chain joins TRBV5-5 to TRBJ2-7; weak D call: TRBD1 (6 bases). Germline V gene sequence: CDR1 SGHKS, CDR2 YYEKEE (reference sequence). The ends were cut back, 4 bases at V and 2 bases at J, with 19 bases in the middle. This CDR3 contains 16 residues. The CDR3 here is CASSVTQGWGAYEQYF. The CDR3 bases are TGTGCCAGCAGCGTGACGCAGGGGTGGGGCGCCTACGAGCAGTACTTC.